Listed here are 23 T cell receptor beta chains from one sample, sequenced in a study of response to subunit inactivated influenza vaccine (dated by TCRdb to between 2017 and 2018). Libraries were constructed by RT-PCR. The run used an Illumina HiSeq 2500. The raw public data were reprocessed by TCRdb itself: fastp quality trimming at Q25, MiXCR clonotype calling, in-frame beta chains only. Every CDR3 protein is listed once, alongside the most common genes and DNA of its rows. This sample holds over 400,000 distinct CDR3 sequences; approximately 9.9% were observed only once. Approximately 12% of the sample is in the top ten clones. According to the study, the label for this sample's time point signals: around 45 days after influenza vaccine administration. This sample comprised PBMCs from blood, obtained roughly 46 days after vaccination. Receptors were obtained from a man over 45 who received an inactivated influenza vaccine. Donor details come from another sample of the same person, matched by shared clones.

This sequence joins TRBV20-1 and TRBJ1-2; a possible D gene is TRBD1 (5 bases). Germline CDR1 DFQATT, CDR2 SNEGSKA (reference sequence). Trimming took off 1 base at V and 1 base at J, with 13 bases between the two ends. This CDR3 has 15 residues. The CDR3 sequence is CSARALTQGNYGYTF. The DNA for the CDR3 is TGCAGTGCTAGAGCCCTTACTCAGGGTAACTATGGCTACACCTTC.

V is TRBV7-2 and J is TRBJ2-3; tentatively, D is TRBD1 or TRBD2 (5 bases each). The V end was cut by 2 bases, the J end by 6 bases, with 12 bases between. CDR3 length equals 14 residues. In germline, CDR1 is SGHTA, CDR2 FQGNSA. CDR3 region: CASSLRGWGDTQYF. The CDR3, as DNA: TGTGCCAGCAGCTTACGCGGGTGGGGGGATACGCAGTATTTT.

V and J are TRBV12-3 or TRBV12-4 and TRBJ2-7; TRBD1 matches at 10 bases. The CDR3 contains 13 residues. V trimming: 6 bases; J trimming: 3 bases; junction bases outside the gene matches: 2. The CDR3 nucleotides are TGTGCCAGCAGGCGGGACAGGGGCTACGAGCAGTACTTC. This sequence encodes CASRRDRGYEQYF.

This clonotype appeared many times. The rearrangement joins TRBV20-1 to TRBJ2-3; D unclear. Germline V gives CDR1 DFQATT, CDR2 SNEGSKA (reference sequence). The CDR3 length is 12 residues. Trimming left V 4 bases short and J 2 bases short, with 7 bases between. In nucleotides, the CDR3 is TGCAGTGCTATGGGGAACACAGATACGCAGTATTTT. It specifies CSAMGNTDTQYF.

This clonotype was counted many times. V gene TRBV6-2 or TRBV6-3 combines with J gene TRBJ2-5; TRBD1 aligns across 8 bases. Germline V CDR1 and CDR2: MNHEY, SVGEGT. This CDR3 region has 14 residues. V lost 4 bases and J lost 2; bases outside the gene matches: 3. CDR3 DNA: TGTGCCAGCAGTTTGGACAGGGTTCAAGAGACCCAGTACTTC. Its translation: CASSLDRVQETQYF.

The rearrangement uses TRBV10-2 and TRBJ2-7, with 8 bases fitting TRBD1. This CDR3 is built from 12 residues. The junction had 4 bases not matched to a gene; V was cut back by 10 bases and J by 2 bases. Germline CDR1 is WSHSY and CDR2 is SAAADI. The CDR3 DNA follows: TGCGCCATCTCGGACAGGGCCTACGAGCAGTACTTC. Translated, it gives CAISDRAYEQYF.

This clonotype has just a few counts. The chain has TRBV10-3 and TRBJ2-2, with unresolved D. CDR3 length: 15 residues. Germline loops: CDR1 ENHRY, CDR2 SYGVKD. The V end lost 3 bases, the J end lost 5 bases, and 13 bases lay between the germline ends. The CDR3, as DNA: TGTGCCATCAGTGATTCCAGGACGACGACCGGGGAGCTGTTTTTT. This encodes CAISDSRTTTGELFF.

On this clonotype itself: Sequence at one end of the junction differs from germline and may be a read error. V and J are TRBV20-1 and TRBJ2-2; the match to TRBD2 covers 8 bases. Germline V gives CDR1 DFQATT, CDR2 SNEGSKA (reference sequence). This CDR3 has 16 residues. The CDR3 DNA reads TGCTGTGCTAGCCCCTCCGGGAGGGCCGACACCGGGGAGCTGTTTTTT. Translating it yields CCASPSGRADTGELFF.

The V and J genes are TRBV7-9 and TRBJ2-2; no firm D call. V was shortened by 1 base and J by 1 base, with 10 bases between the two germline ends. Germline CDR1 reads SEHNR; CDR2 reads FQNEAQ (reference sequence). This CDR3 has 16 amino acids. The CDR3 DNA follows: TGTGCCAGCAGCTTAGTTGGGTTTTGGAACACCGGGGAGCTGTTTTTT. Encoded protein: CASSLVGFWNTGELFF.

The rearrangement uses TRBV10-3 and TRBJ2-1; 14 bases agree with TRBD2. V lost 6 bases and J lost 9; bases outside the gene matches: 7. The germline V gene has CDR1 ENHRY and CDR2 SYGVKD. This CDR3 is built from 15 residues. The CDR3 loop reads CAIRDGGLAGVEQFF. The CDR3 bases are TGTGCCATCAGAGATGGGGGACTAGCGGGAGTTGAGCAGTTCTTC.

This chain connects TRBV7-8 to TRBJ1-1; the D gene is possibly TRBD1 (5 bases). The V gene lost 0 bases and the J gene lost 2 bases, with 13 bases spanning the gap. The CDR3 loop spans 16 amino acids. Germline-derived CDR1 and CDR2 are SGHVS and FQNEAQ. Here the CDR3 reads CASSLATAALNTEAFF. CDR3 nucleotides: TGTGCCAGCAGCTTAGCGACAGCAGCATTAAACACTGAAGCTTTCTTT. The whole variable domain, remainder taken from reference TRBV7-8 and TRBJ1-1, is GAGVSQSPRYKVAKRGQDVALRCDPISGHVSLFWYQQALGQGPEFLTYFQNEAQLDKSGLPSDRFFAERPEGSVSTLKIQRTQQEDSAVYLCASSLATAALNTEAFFGQGTRLTVV.

This clonotype was counted at least ten times. The chain couples TRBV20-1 to TRBJ2-4, with TRBD2 identical over 7 bases. The CDR3 runs to 15 residues. J gave up 0 bases and V 3 bases, and 5 bases lay outside the gene matches. Germline loops: CDR1 DFQATT, CDR2 SNEGSKA (reference sequence). CDR3 sequence (DNA): TGCAGTGCTAGGGATCGGGGGGAAGCCAAAAACATTCAGTACTTC. Amino acids: CSARDRGEAKNIQYF.

V usage is TRBV20-1 and J usage is TRBJ2-7, with D tentatively TRBD1 (6 bases). The CDR3 is 15 residues long. V was shortened by 6 bases and J by 3 bases, with 21 bases between the two germline ends. Germline V gives CDR1 DFQATT, CDR2 SNEGSKA (reference sequence). In DNA, the CDR3 is TGCAGTGCCAAAAACCTGACAGGCTCGAACTACGAGCAGTACTTC. It encodes CSAKNLTGSNYEQYF.

There are a few counts of this clonotype. This chain links TRBV12-3 or TRBV12-4 with TRBJ2-7; D possibly corresponds to TRBD2 (7 bases). There are 16 residues in the CDR3. Deletions cut 3 bases from V and 2 bases from J, with 17 bases between. The CDR3 coding sequence is TGTGCCAGCAGTTTGGTTTGGGGGGGCAAACCCTACGAGCAGTACTTC. Protein: CASSLVWGGKPYEQYF.

The chain's CDR3 is CSVDPIKAGQGPNTEAFF. CDR3 in DNA: TGCAGCGTTGATCCGATCAAGGCGGGACAGGGGCCGAACACTGAAGCTTTCTTT. The chain is built from TRBV29-1 and TRBJ1-1; 10 bases fit TRBD1. The length of the CDR3 is 18 residues. The V segment lost 3 bases and the J segment 1 base; nucleotides outside the gene matches: 14. The germline V gene encodes CDR1 SQVTM and CDR2 ANQGSEA. The full variable domain, completed using reference TRBV29-1 and TRBJ1-1, is SAVISQKPSRDICQRGTSLTIQCQVDSQVTMMFWYRQQPGQSLTLIATANQGSEATYESGFVIDKFPISRPNLTFSTLTVSNMSPEDSSIYLCSVDPIKAGQGPNTEAFFGQGTRLTVV.

This clonotype came up a few times. This sequence joins TRBV9 and TRBJ2-5; D might be TRBD2 (6 bases). From germline, CDR1 is SGDLS and CDR2 YYNGEE. Trimming removed 0 bases from V and 5 bases from J, with 14 bases in between. The CDR3 contains 15 residues. The CDR3 nucleotides are TGTGCCAGCAGCGTAGTGGGGGGAGCCGGGGAGACCCAGTACTTC. Protein: CASSVVGGAGETQYF.

CDR3 DNA: TGCGCCAGCAGCTTAAGTCCTCCACAGGTGAACTACAATGAGCAGTTCTTC. This encodes CASSLSPPQVNYNEQFF. This sequence joins TRBV5-1 and TRBJ2-1; D is perhaps TRBD1 (5 bases). The CDR3 covers 17 residues. The V gene's germline CDR1 is SGHRS and CDR2 YFSETQ. Trimming removed 2 bases from V and 3 bases from J, with 18 bases in between.

This clonotype was seen at least ten times. This chain links TRBV12-3 or TRBV12-4 with TRBJ2-5; D may match TRBD1 or TRBD2 (7 bases each). The CDR3 consists of 16 residues. V was clipped by 6 bases and J by 3 bases, with 20 bases between them. The CDR3 loop reads CASRPGQGEGKETQYF. The CDR3 coding sequence is TGTGCCAGCAGACCCGGCCAGGGGGAGGGCAAAGAGACCCAGTACTTC.

There are many counts of this clonotype. The rearrangement joins TRBV7-2 to TRBJ1-6; no clear D. CDR1 is SGHTA and CDR2 is FQGNSA in the germline V gene. Deletions cut 1 base from V and 7 bases from J, with 11 bases between. The CDR3 runs to 15 residues. CDR3 sequence: CASSLVRPPNSPLHF. The DNA of the CDR3 is TGTGCCAGCAGCTTAGTTCGGCCACCAAATTCACCCCTCCACTTT.

At least ten counts were recorded for this clonotype. The genes are TRBV7-2 and TRBJ1-5, with D maybe TRBD1 (5 bases). The CDR3 is made up of 13 amino acids. V was clipped by 6 bases and J by 3 bases, with 9 bases between them. The germline V gene has CDR1 SGHTA and CDR2 FQGNSA. Here the CDR3 DNA reads TGTGCCAGCAGTAGACAGTTCAATCAGCCCCAGCATTTT. This sequence encodes CASSRQFNQPQHF.

This clonotype was observed a few times. This chain uses TRBV6-2 or TRBV6-3 with TRBJ1-1; D not certain. This CDR3 is 16 amino acids long. The V gene's germline CDR1 is MNHEY and CDR2 SVGEGT. Trimming left V 3 bases short and J 1 base short, with 15 bases between. In DNA, the CDR3 is TGTGCCAGCAGTTATGAATTACCGCGGAAGAACACTGAAGCTTTCTTT. It translates to CASSYELPRKNTEAFF.

This clonotype appeared many times. J is TRBJ2-7 and V is TRBV7-2; 7 positions match TRBD1. The CDR3 is 15 amino acids. The V gene's germline CDR1 is SGHTA and CDR2 FQGNSA. V gave up 5 bases and J gave up 0 bases; unmatched junction bases: 7. Written as DNA, the CDR3 is TGTGCCAGCAGCCGAGCAGGGGGAAACTCCTACGAGCAGTACTTC. Its translation: CASSRAGGNSYEQYF.

The J gene is TRBJ2-5, the V gene TRBV12-3 or TRBV12-4; D remains ambiguous. The CDR3 spans 13 residues. V lost 3 bases and J lost 4, with 9 bases in between. As DNA, the CDR3 is TGTGCCAGCAGTTTCTTGCCGGGAGAGACCCAGTACTTC. Its translation is CASSFLPGETQYF.